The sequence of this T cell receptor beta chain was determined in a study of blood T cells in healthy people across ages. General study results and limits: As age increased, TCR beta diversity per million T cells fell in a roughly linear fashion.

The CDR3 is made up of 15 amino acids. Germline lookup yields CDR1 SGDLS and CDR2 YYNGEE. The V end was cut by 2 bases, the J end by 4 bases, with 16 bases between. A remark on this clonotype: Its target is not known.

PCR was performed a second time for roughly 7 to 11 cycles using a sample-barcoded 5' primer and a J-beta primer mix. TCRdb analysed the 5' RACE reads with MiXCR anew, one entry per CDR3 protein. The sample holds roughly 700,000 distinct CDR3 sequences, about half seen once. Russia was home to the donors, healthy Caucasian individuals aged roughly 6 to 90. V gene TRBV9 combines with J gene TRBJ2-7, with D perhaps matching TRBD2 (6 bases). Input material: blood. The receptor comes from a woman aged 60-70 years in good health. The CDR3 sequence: CASSVSGEISYEQYF. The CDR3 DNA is TGTGCCAGCAGCGTGTCGGGAGAGATCTCGTACGAGCAGTACTTC.